The 20 T cell receptor beta chains given below trace back to one sample, sequenced in a study of tumor-infiltrating lymphocytes in primary liver carcinoma. cDNA specific to TCR beta was made from about 0.45 ug of total RNA, with a constant-region primer employed for priming. Three rounds of nested multiplex PCR with slightly modified ARM-PCR produced TCR beta libraries. TRBV1-TRBV30 forward and Cbeta reverse primers drove the first two approximately 10-cycle rounds. From the multiplex PCR reads, TCRdb called clonotypes with MiXCR, one entry per CDR3 protein. The data contain 50,000 to 65,000 distinct CDR3 sequences, approximately 74% of them singletons. Co-extraction of RNA and DNA was performed on about 18-30 mg of unsorted bulk tissue. Source material: liver tumor tissue from sampling region 4. The subset here: tumor region T4, right-lateral pole. The source is a man aged 40-49 years with primary liver carcinoma and hepatitis B virus infection.

The chain carries TRBV12-3 or TRBV12-4 and TRBJ2-7; 7 bases match TRBD1. CDR3 length: 15 amino acids. The trim removed 5 bases at V and 1 base at J, leaving 8 bases unmatched. The CDR3 DNA reads TGTGCCAGCAGTATGTGGGCAGGGGGATCCTACGAGCAGTACTTC. This codes for CASSMWAGGSYEQYF.

This clonotype was seen once. The chain joins TRBV6-5 to TRBJ2-7, with D tentatively TRBD1 (6 bases). The germline gives CDR1 MNHEY, CDR2 SVGAGI. Between the trimmed V and J ends, which lost 6 bases and 4 bases, there was a span of 22 bases. CDR3 length equals 16 residues. CDR3 protein: CASRPGQTTSLYEQYF. The CDR3 DNA is TGTGCCAGCAGGCCCGGACAGACAACATCCCTTTACGAGCAGTACTTC.

This rearrangement joins TRBV5-6 to TRBJ2-6, with unresolved D. CDR1 and CDR2 from the germline V gene are SGHDT and YYEEEE. The CDR3 loop spans 14 amino acids. Between the trimmed V and J ends, which lost 4 bases and 1 base, there was a span of 6 bases. The CDR3 loop is CASSLPSGANVLTF. CDR3 nucleotide sequence: TGTGCCAGCAGCCTCCCGTCTGGGGCCAACGTCCTGACTTTC.

The genes are TRBV5-6 and TRBJ2-1; no definite D call. The CDR3 is 17 residues long. The germline CDR1 and CDR2 sequences are SGHDT and YYEEEE. V was clipped by 0 bases and J by 6 bases, with 19 bases between them. This CDR3 reads CASSLGLGSSRFNEQFF. Here the CDR3 DNA reads TGTGCCAGCAGCTTGGGATTGGGCTCATCAAGATTCAATGAGCAGTTCTTC.

V and J are TRBV6-5 and TRBJ2-7; D unclear. V shed 6 bases and J shed 4 bases, with 22 bases lying between them. Germline V gene data show CDR1 as MNHEY and CDR2 as SVGAGI. This CDR3 comprises 16 residues. The CDR3 sequence is CASRPGESVSFYEQYF. The CDR3 DNA reads TGTGCCAGCAGGCCCGGAGAGTCAGTATCCTTTTACGAGCAGTACTTC.

The genes are TRBV4-2 and TRBJ2-7; D might be TRBD2 (5 bases). This CDR3 region has 16 residues. Germline V gives CDR1 LGHNA, CDR2 YNFKEQ. Trimming took 7 bases from V and 3 from J, leaving 22 bases between them. CDR3 nucleotides: TGTGCCAGCAACCATGGAACGGACTCAAAAGGCTACGAGCAGTACTTC. It codes for CASNHGTDSKGYEQYF.

Points on this clonotype: The germline gene is not matched at one end of the junction; a read error may be the cause. The rearrangement uses TRBV7-9 and TRBJ2-1; D possibly corresponds to TRBD1 (6 bases). This CDR3 is 17 amino acids long. Germline V gene sequence: CDR1 SEHNR, CDR2 FQNEAQ (reference sequence). Here the CDR3 DNA reads TGTGCCAGCAACTTACCATATCAGGGGTCTAAAGCAAATGAGCAGTTCTTC. The encoded protein is CASNLPYQGSKANEQFF.

As to this clonotype: A read error may explain this, as a much larger clone is one base away. J is TRBJ2-7 and V is TRBV30; D might be TRBD2 (5 bases). The V and J ends lost 8 bases and 0 bases respectively, with 14 bases between them. This CDR3 has 13 amino acids. Per germline, CDR1 GTSNPN and CDR2 SVGIG (reference sequence). The CDR3 DNA reads as TGTGCCATGTCATCGGGGAGCTCCTACGAGCAGTACTTC. Its protein product is CAMSSGSSYEQYF.

The chain uses TRBV6-5 and TRBJ2-2; a weak D match, TRBD2 (5 bases). Germline V gene lookup returns CDR1 MNHEY and CDR2 SVGAGI. The CDR3 covers 12 residues. CDR3 DNA sequence: TGTGTCACCGGGGTGAACACCGGGGAGCTGTTTTTT. It is translated as CVTGVNTGELFF.

The chain carries TRBV6-1 and TRBJ2-7, with 8 nucleotides matching TRBD1. The ends lost 6 bases at V and 0 bases at J; junction bases unmatched: 7. The CDR3 contains 15 residues. Per germline, CDR1 MNHNS and CDR2 SASEGT. CDR3 protein: CASREGQESSYEQYF. In DNA, the CDR3 is TGTGCCAGCAGAGAGGGACAGGAGAGCTCCTACGAGCAGTACTTC.

This sequence joins TRBV10-3 and TRBJ2-3; a weak D match, TRBD2 (6 bases). Trimming took 6 bases from V and 8 from J, leaving 24 bases between them. CDR1 and CDR2 (germline): ENHRY, SYGVKD. The CDR3 is 16 residues long. The CDR3 DNA reads TGTGCCATCAGGCACACTGGCGGGGCTAGCGCAGGTACGCAGTATTTT. This codes for CAIRHTGGASAGTQYF.

This clonotype was picked up a small number of times. The chain couples TRBV28 to TRBJ1-2, with 8 bases identical to TRBD1. CDR3 length equals 12 residues. CDR1 MDHEN and CDR2 SYDVKM come from the germline V gene. CDR3 protein: CATQTGVYGYTF. Here the CDR3 DNA reads TGTGCTACCCAGACAGGGGTCTATGGCTACACCTTC.

The chain couples TRBV5-6 to TRBJ1-6; possibly TRBD1 for D (5 bases). CDR1 is SGHDT, CDR2 YYEEEE, per germline. V was trimmed by 8 bases and J by 8 bases, leaving 20 bases between them. The length of the CDR3 is 15 residues. CDR3 amino acids: CASNLAPRGDSPLHF. The CDR3 bases are TGTGCCAGTAACTTGGCCCCCCGAGGGGATTCACCCCTCCACTTT.

For this clonotype: A much larger clone differs by one base, so this may be a read error. The final CDR3 position lacks the conserved phenylalanine or tryptophan, pointing to a likely read error. The genes are TRBV6-1 and TRBJ2-1; TRBD2 matches 9 bases. The CDR3 runs to 15 residues. The germline V gene has CDR1 MNHNS and CDR2 SASEGT. CDR3 loop: CVSSEEAGGYNEQFL. In DNA form, the CDR3 reads TGTGTCAGCAGTGAAGAAGCGGGAGGATACAATGAGCAGTTCCTC.

A note on this clonotype: Lacking the conserved final phenylalanine or tryptophan, this CDR3 likely reflects a read error. V is TRBV29-1 and J is TRBJ1-5, with D tentatively TRBD1 (5 bases). This CDR3 is built from 14 residues. The germline V gene encodes CDR1 SQVTM and CDR2 ANQGSEA. CDR3 bases: TGCAGCGTCACCGAAGGACAAACCGGTCAGTCCCAGCATTAT. Its translation: CSVTEGQTGQSQHY.

Notes on this clonotype: The junction differs from germline at one of its ends, possibly a read error. The chain employs TRBV5-6 and TRBJ2-7, with D unresolved. The CDR3 sequence is 15 residues long. CDR1 is SGHDT, CDR2 YYEEEE, per germline. In DNA form, the CDR3 reads TGTGGCAGCAGCCCTGGGTTCGACAATATCTACGGGCAGCACTTC. Protein: CGSSPGFDNIYGQHF. The complete variable domain, with remaining parts taken from reference TRBV5-6 and TRBJ2-7, reads DAGVTQSPTHLIKTRGQQVTLRCSPKSGHDTVSWYQQALGQGPQFIFQYYEEEERQRGNFPDRFSGHQFPNYSSELNVNALLLGDSALYLCGSSPGFDNIYGQHFGPGTRLTVT.

As concerns this clonotype: An end of the junction differs from the germline gene, which may be a read error. The V and J genes are TRBV11-2 and TRBJ2-2; D might be TRBD2 (5 bases). The CDR3 runs 17 residues. Germline V gene data show CDR1 as SGHAT and CDR2 as FQNNGV. In nucleotides, the CDR3 is TGTGCCAGCAACTTAGCATTAGTATGGGCGAACACCGGGGAGCAGTTTTTT. Its translation: CASNLALVWANTGEQFF.

Notes on this clonotype: A read error is possible here, since a much larger clone lies one base away. V is TRBV11-2 and J is TRBJ2-2; D might be TRBD2 (5 bases). CDR3 length: 15 amino acids. Germline lookup yields CDR1 SGHAT and CDR2 FQNNGV. The CDR3 bases are TGTGCCAGCAACTTAGTCGGACGGGGCACCGGGGAGCTGTTTTTT. Translating gives CASNLVGRGTGELFF.

In the case of this clonotype: The CDR3 ends on some other residue instead of the conserved phenylalanine or tryptophan, so this is likely a read error. The chain uses TRBV6-5 and TRBJ2-6; D call uncertain. Germline CDR1 is MNHEY and CDR2 is SVGAGI. The CDR3 runs to 16 residues. Trimming took off 0 bases at V and 2 bases at J, with 8 bases between the two ends. DNA for the CDR3: TGTGCCAGCAGTTACTCCCCAACGGCTGGGGCCAACGTCCTGACTTTA. Translated, it gives CASSYSPTAGANVLTL.

Notes on this clonotype: As the CDR3 is not closed by the conserved phenylalanine or tryptophan, this likely results from a read error. The chain uses TRBV11-2 and TRBJ2-2, with D unresolved. The germline CDR1 and CDR2 sequences are SGHAT and FQNNGV. V dropped 1 base and J dropped 0 bases, with 12 bases sitting between them. The CDR3 is 17 amino acids. This CDR3 reads CASSLAIRWANTGELFY. CDR3 in DNA: TGTGCCAGCAGCTTAGCAATAAGATGGGCGAACACCGGGGAGCTGTTTTAT.